What follows describes a single T cell receptor (beta chain). Its antigen is undetermined. The sample originates from a study of T cell responses to AZD1222 COVID-19 vaccine. In the study overall: Pooling was applied to second doses at about 4 or about 12 weeks.

Here immunoSEQ multiplex PCR was the method, and the copy in TCRdb shows in-frame clones only, minus some. Of roughly 100,000 clones in the sample, 75% to 95% were seen once. In germline, CDR1 is MDHEN, CDR2 SYDVKM. V lost 3 bases and J 5 bases, leaving 11 bases between the germline ends. The CDR3 runs to 13 residues. General study results and limits: Only a handful of AZD1222 recipients, several in all, had baseline seropositivity.

This sequence was found in an adult in good health. The sample consisted of peripheral blood, taken on day 0 of AZD1222 vaccination. V is TRBV28 and J is TRBJ2-7; D tentatively fits TRBD1 or TRBD2 (5 bases each). The CDR3 DNA reads TGTGCCAGCAGTTTTTTGGTGGGGGACGAGCAGTACTTC. It specifies CASSFLVGDEQYF.